These T cell receptor beta chains were read from a single sample in a study of blood T cell repertoires in COVID-19. The method was immunoSEQ multiplex PCR; TCRdb's version includes in-frame clones alone and lacks a portion of them. The table shows 210,000 or so clones, with 65% to 90% occurring only once. Sequencing input: peripheral blood. Receptor source: a human donor in a cohort sampled during active COVID-19. CDR3s include the opening cysteine and the closing phenylalanine or tryptophan. D genes are given only for firm matches. Only part of the rows carry a size: once, few, many, or a class if the clone is expanded.

clone_size: NA; d_call: NA; j_call: TRBJ2-7; v_call: TRBV28; cdr3_aa: CASSPGAGRIDEQYF; cdr3_nt: TGTGCCAGCAGTCCCGGGGCGGGACGTATCGACGAGCAGTACTTC
clone_size: NA; d_call: TRBD2; j_call: TRBJ2-1; v_call: TRBV6-2/TRBV6-3; cdr3_aa: CASSPRTSGRPREQFF; cdr3_nt: TGTGCCAGCAGCCCACGGACTAGCGGGAGGCCAAGGGAGCAGTTCTTC
clone_size: NA; d_call: NA; j_call: TRBJ1-6; v_call: TRBV28; cdr3_aa: CASSLEGWNNSPLHF; cdr3_nt: TGTGCCAGCAGTTTAGAGGGCTGGAATAATTCACCCCTCCACTTT
clone_size: NA; d_call: TRBD2; j_call: TRBJ2-3; v_call: TRBV5-1; cdr3_aa: CASSLEPSGLAGIWATQYF; cdr3_nt: TGCGCCAGCAGCTTGGAACCCTCTGGACTAGCGGGAATTTGGGCTACGCAGTATTTT
clone_size: once; d_call: TRBD1; j_call: TRBJ2-7; v_call: TRBV28; cdr3_aa: CASFQPGQGRHEQYF; cdr3_nt: TGTGCCAGCTTCCAACCGGGACAGGGAAGACACGAGCAGTACTTC
clone_size: NA; d_call: NA; j_call: TRBJ2-5; v_call: TRBV11-2; cdr3_aa: CASSPGLAETQYF; cdr3_nt: TGTGCCAGCAGCCCGGGACTCGCGGAGACCCAGTACTTC
clone_size: NA; d_call: NA; j_call: TRBJ1-3; v_call: TRBV5-6; cdr3_aa: CASSRDRGWGNTIYF; cdr3_nt: TGTGCCAGCAGCCGAGATAGGGGTTGGGGAAACACCATATATTTT
clone_size: NA; d_call: TRBD2; j_call: TRBJ2-3; v_call: TRBV3-1/TRBV3-2; cdr3_aa: CASSQGGYLAGNTDTQYF; cdr3_nt: TGTGCCAGCAGCCAAGGAGGGTACCTAGCGGGGAACACAGATACGCAGTATTTT
clone_size: NA; d_call: NA; j_call: TRBJ2-5; v_call: TRBV11-3; cdr3_aa: CASSPGGRGETQYF; cdr3_nt: TGTGCCAGCAGCCCCGGAGGGCGAGGGGAGACCCAGTACTTC
clone_size: NA; d_call: TRBD2; j_call: TRBJ2-7; v_call: TRBV10-3; cdr3_aa: CAISGTSGSVYEQYF; cdr3_nt: TGTGCCATCAGTGGGACTAGCGGGTCGGTTTACGAGCAGTACTTC
clone_size: NA; d_call: TRBD1; j_call: TRBJ1-2; v_call: TRBV6-5; cdr3_aa: CASTPDRARQYGYTF; cdr3_nt: TGTGCCAGCACCCCGGACAGGGCGCGCCAATATGGCTACACCTTC
clone_size: NA; d_call: TRBD2; j_call: TRBJ2-5; v_call: TRBV4-1; cdr3_aa: CASSQERSSGSIETQYF; cdr3_nt: TGCGCCAGCAGCCAAGAGCGGTCTAGCGGGAGTATAGAGACCCAGTACTTC
clone_size: NA; d_call: NA; j_call: TRBJ2-7; v_call: TRBV19; cdr3_aa: CASSTQTGTYEQYF; cdr3_nt: TGTGCCAGTAGTACCCAAACAGGGACCTACGAGCAGTACTTC
clone_size: once; d_call: NA; j_call: TRBJ1-6; v_call: TRBV6-2/TRBV6-3; cdr3_aa: CASSYSGRRSPLHF; cdr3_nt: TGTGCCAGCAGTTACTCGGGCAGACGGTCACCCCTCCACTTT
clone_size: many; d_call: TRBD1; j_call: TRBJ2-2; v_call: TRBV5-1; cdr3_aa: CASSRRDRGPGELFF; cdr3_nt: TGCGCCAGCAGCAGGAGGGACAGGGGGCCCGGGGAGCTGTTTTTT
clone_size: NA; d_call: TRBD2; j_call: TRBJ2-1; v_call: TRBV4-2; cdr3_aa: CASSHGGSGESEQFF; cdr3_nt: TGTGCCAGCAGCCATGGGGGGAGCGGGGAAAGTGAGCAGTTCTTC
clone_size: NA; d_call: NA; j_call: TRBJ1-6; v_call: TRBV2; cdr3_aa: CASSSQGDNSPLHF; cdr3_nt: TGTGCCAGCTCCTCTCAGGGCGATAATTCACCCCTCCACTTT
clone_size: NA; d_call: NA; j_call: TRBJ1-2; v_call: TRBV3-1/TRBV3-2; cdr3_aa: CASSQGEVAQEGYTF; cdr3_nt: TGTGCCAGCAGCCAAGGGGAGGTTGCTCAGGAGGGCTACACCTTC
clone_size: NA; d_call: NA; j_call: TRBJ2-7; v_call: TRBV29-1; cdr3_aa: CSVPRGAGGYEQYF; cdr3_nt: TGCAGCGTCCCCCGCGGGGCAGGGGGCTACGAGCAGTACTTC
clone_size: NA; d_call: NA; j_call: TRBJ2-1; v_call: TRBV27; cdr3_aa: CASSLTESYNEQFF; cdr3_nt: TGTGCCAGCAGTCTGACAGAATCCTACAATGAGCAGTTCTTC
clone_size: NA; d_call: TRBD1; j_call: TRBJ1-5; v_call: TRBV28; cdr3_aa: CASSQGAGNQPQHF; cdr3_nt: TGTGCCAGCAGTCAGGGGGCCGGCAATCAGCCCCAGCATTTT
clone_size: NA; d_call: NA; j_call: TRBJ2-3; v_call: TRBV4-2; cdr3_aa: CASSHEAGAADVPDTQYF; cdr3_nt: TGTGCCAGCAGCCACGAGGCGGGCGCCGCAGACGTCCCAGATACGCAGTATTTT
clone_size: few; d_call: NA; j_call: TRBJ2-7; v_call: TRBV28; cdr3_aa: CASTQDRGIGYEQYF; cdr3_nt: TGTGCCAGCACCCAGGATCGGGGGATAGGCTACGAGCAGTACTTC
clone_size: NA; d_call: NA; j_call: TRBJ2-3; v_call: TRBV7-3; cdr3_aa: CASSLTWLEGAPDTQYF; cdr3_nt: TGTGCCAGCAGCTTAACGTGGCTCGAGGGAGCCCCAGATACGCAGTATTTT
clone_size: NA; d_call: NA; j_call: TRBJ2-5; v_call: TRBV7-2; cdr3_aa: CASSLGQQETQYF; cdr3_nt: TGTGCCAGCAGCTTAGGGCAGCAAGAGACCCAGTACTTC
clone_size: NA; d_call: NA; j_call: TRBJ2-1; v_call: TRBV18; cdr3_aa: CASSSGGNEQFF; cdr3_nt: TGTGCCAGCTCATCAGGTGGCAATGAGCAGTTCTTC
clone_size: NA; d_call: TRBD2; j_call: TRBJ2-1; v_call: TRBV24-1; cdr3_aa: CATSDRTTSGRSRYNEQFF; cdr3_nt: TGTGCCACCAGTGACCGGACGACTAGCGGGAGGTCACGCTACAATGAGCAGTTCTTC
clone_size: once; d_call: NA; j_call: TRBJ2-7; v_call: TRBV6-4; cdr3_aa: CASSETGPYEQYF; cdr3_nt: TGTGCCAGCAGTGAGACAGGTCCCTACGAGCAGTACTTC
clone_size: NA; d_call: NA; j_call: TRBJ2-7; v_call: TRBV9; cdr3_aa: CASSVKGAVLSSYEQYF; cdr3_nt: TGTGCCAGCAGCGTAAAAGGAGCGGTCTTGAGCTCCTACGAGCAGTACTTC
clone_size: NA; d_call: NA; j_call: TRBJ2-5; v_call: TRBV5-6; cdr3_aa: CASSVNRVLETQYF; cdr3_nt: TGTGCCAGCAGCGTGAACAGGGTCCTGGAGACCCAGTACTTC
clone_size: NA; d_call: NA; j_call: TRBJ2-2; v_call: TRBV5-1; cdr3_aa: CASSFGESTGELFF; cdr3_nt: TGCGCCAGCAGCTTCGGGGAATCCACCGGGGAGCTGTTTTTT
clone_size: NA; d_call: NA; j_call: TRBJ2-7; v_call: TRBV2; cdr3_aa: CASRTVPYEQYF; cdr3_nt: TGTGCCAGCAGGACAGTTCCCTACGAGCAGTACTTC
clone_size: once; d_call: TRBD2; j_call: TRBJ2-7; v_call: TRBV7-9; cdr3_aa: CASSPWTSGSNYEQYF; cdr3_nt: TGTGCCAGCAGCCCCTGGACTAGCGGGAGCAACTACGAGCAGTACTTC
clone_size: NA; d_call: NA; j_call: TRBJ2-7; v_call: TRBV30; cdr3_aa: CAWSVGGRTYEQYF; cdr3_nt: TGTGCCTGGAGTGTAGGGGGAAGGACCTACGAGCAGTACTTC
clone_size: NA; d_call: TRBD1; j_call: TRBJ1-2; v_call: TRBV7-9; cdr3_aa: CASSLTGLLGYTF; cdr3_nt: TGTGCCAGCAGCTTGACAGGGTTATTAGGCTACACCTTC
clone_size: NA; d_call: TRBD1; j_call: TRBJ2-5; v_call: TRBV7-9; cdr3_aa: CASSFRLRQGQETQYF; cdr3_nt: TGTGCCAGCAGCTTCCGGCTACGACAGGGCCAAGAGACCCAGTACTTC
clone_size: NA; d_call: NA; j_call: TRBJ2-5; v_call: TRBV27; cdr3_aa: CASSFRGRLARQETQYF; cdr3_nt: TGTGCCAGCAGTTTCAGGGGCCGACTAGCTAGACAAGAGACCCAGTACTTC
clone_size: NA; d_call: TRBD1; j_call: TRBJ1-6; v_call: TRBV15; cdr3_aa: CATSTRTGGDSPLHF; cdr3_nt: TGTGCCACCAGCACGCGGACAGGGGGGGATTCACCCCTCCACTTT
clone_size: NA; d_call: NA; j_call: TRBJ2-1; v_call: TRBV19; cdr3_aa: CASSVREWYNEQFF; cdr3_nt: TGTGCCAGTAGTGTCCGGGAGTGGTACAATGAGCAGTTCTTC
clone_size: NA; d_call: NA; j_call: TRBJ1-5; v_call: TRBV6-2/TRBV6-3; cdr3_aa: CASSRKTGTSNQPQHF; cdr3_nt: TGTGCCAGCAGCCGCAAAACAGGGACCAGCAATCAGCCCCAGCATTTT
clone_size: NA; d_call: TRBD2; j_call: TRBJ2-5; v_call: TRBV7-6; cdr3_aa: CASSSWTSGAQETQYF; cdr3_nt: TGTGCCAGCAGCTCTTGGACTAGCGGGGCTCAAGAGACCCAGTACTTC
clone_size: NA; d_call: TRBD1; j_call: TRBJ2-7; v_call: TRBV5-1; cdr3_aa: CASSLVRDSSYEQYF; cdr3_nt: TGCGCCAGCAGCTTGGTCCGGGACAGCTCCTACGAGCAGTACTTC
clone_size: NA; d_call: TRBD1; j_call: TRBJ2-1; v_call: TRBV11-2; cdr3_aa: CASSLEGTRDSSYNEQFF; cdr3_nt: TGTGCCAGCAGCTTAGAGGGTACCCGGGACAGCTCCTACAATGAGCAGTTCTTC
clone_size: NA; d_call: TRBD2; j_call: TRBJ2-7; v_call: TRBV28; cdr3_aa: CASSSSGDEQYF; cdr3_nt: TGTGCCAGCAGTAGTAGCGGGGACGAGCAGTACTTC
clone_size: NA; d_call: TRBD1; j_call: TRBJ1-1; v_call: TRBV15; cdr3_aa: CATSTNLRTAQGGYTEAFF; cdr3_nt: TGTGCCACCAGCACCAACCTTCGGACAGCCCAGGGGGGATACACTGAAGCTTTCTTT
clone_size: NA; d_call: TRBD2; j_call: TRBJ2-1; v_call: TRBV27; cdr3_aa: CASSLGTTYHNEQFF; cdr3_nt: TGTGCCAGCAGTTTAGGGACTACCTACCACAATGAGCAGTTCTTC
clone_size: NA; d_call: NA; j_call: TRBJ2-7; v_call: TRBV27; cdr3_aa: CASSLGRAYEQYF; cdr3_nt: TGTGCCAGCAGTTTAGGTCGGGCCTACGAGCAGTACTTC
clone_size: NA; d_call: TRBD1; j_call: TRBJ1-4; v_call: TRBV7-9; cdr3_aa: CASSLGTGGFEKLFF; cdr3_nt: TGTGCCAGCAGCTTAGGGACAGGGGGCTTTGAAAAACTGTTTTTT
clone_size: NA; d_call: TRBD2; j_call: TRBJ2-7; v_call: TRBV19; cdr3_aa: CASSLRTTTGLAGEGKYEQYF; cdr3_nt: TGTGCCAGTAGTTTAAGGACGACCACGGGACTAGCGGGAGAAGGAAAGTACGAGCAGTACTTC
clone_size: NA; d_call: TRBD2; j_call: TRBJ2-2; v_call: TRBV7-3; cdr3_aa: CASSTGGYTGELFF; cdr3_nt: TGTGCCAGCTCCACGGGAGGATATACCGGGGAGCTGTTTTTT
clone_size: NA; d_call: NA; j_call: TRBJ1-1; v_call: TRBV24-1; cdr3_aa: CATSERGTEAFF; cdr3_nt: TGTGCCACCAGTGAGCGGGGGACCGAAGCTTTCTTT
clone_size: NA; d_call: TRBD2; j_call: TRBJ2-3; v_call: TRBV9; cdr3_aa: CASSGRLAGGVTDTQYF; cdr3_nt: TGTGCCAGCAGCGGGCGACTAGCGGGAGGCGTCACAGATACGCAGTATTTT
clone_size: NA; d_call: TRBD2; j_call: TRBJ2-2; v_call: TRBV3-1/TRBV3-2; cdr3_aa: CASSPTSGSNTGELFF; cdr3_nt: TGTGCCAGCAGCCCCACTAGCGGGAGTAACACCGGGGAGCTGTTTTTT
clone_size: NA; d_call: TRBD2; j_call: TRBJ2-4; v_call: TRBV2; cdr3_aa: CASSYPLAGGLAKNIQYF; cdr3_nt: TGTGCCAGCAGTTACCCCCTAGCGGGGGGGCTAGCCAAAAACATTCAGTACTTC
clone_size: NA; d_call: TRBD1; j_call: TRBJ2-7; v_call: TRBV11-3; cdr3_aa: CASSLTGTGAHEQYF; cdr3_nt: TGTGCCAGCAGCTTAACTGGGACAGGGGCTCACGAGCAGTACTTC
clone_size: NA; d_call: NA; j_call: TRBJ2-1; v_call: TRBV10-1; cdr3_aa: CASSSTERAAYNEQFF; cdr3_nt: TGCGCCAGCAGCAGTACCGAGCGGGCCGCCTACAATGAGCAGTTCTTC
clone_size: NA; d_call: NA; j_call: TRBJ2-7; v_call: TRBV19; cdr3_aa: CASSIGHRDYEQYF; cdr3_nt: TGTGCCAGTAGTATTGGGCACAGAGACTACGAGCAGTACTTC